A selection of T cell receptor beta chains follows, all from one sample in a study of Graves' ophthalmopathy and Graves' hyperthyroidism. TCRdb redid the calling of the multiplex PCR reads with MiXCR, one entry per CDR3 protein. The data contain about 740,000 distinct CDR3 sequences, 40% of them seen just once; the ten biggest clones take up 44%. The sample was peripheral blood. The receptors here all came from an adult man with Graves' ophthalmopathy. Both conserved end residues are part of each CDR3. The order of the fields is D gene, V gene, J gene, clone size, CDR3 DNA, CDR3 protein. A D gene is named only where the DNA matches it firmly. Clone size is stated in some rows and not others, as once, few, many or a class when expanded.

D: -; V: TRBV29-1; J: TRBJ1-3; size: many; DNA: TGCAGCGTTGAGGCTTTCTCTGGAAACACCATATATTTT; CDR3: CSVEAFSGNTIYF
D: -; V: TRBV25-1; J: TRBJ2-7; size: many; DNA: TGTGCCAGCAGCCGGGACCAGGGCACCTACGAGCAGTACTTC; CDR3: CASSRDQGTYEQYF
D: -; V: TRBV2; J: TRBJ1-2; size: -; DNA: TGTGCCAGCAGTGAAGCCGGGGACAACTATGGCTACACCTTC; CDR3: CASSEAGDNYGYTF
D: -; V: TRBV24-1; J: TRBJ1-5; size: many; DNA: TGTGCCACCAGTGACCCCCAGAATGGTCAGCCCCAGCATTTT; CDR3: CATSDPQNGQPQHF
D: -; V: TRBV7-2; J: TRBJ1-2; size: few; DNA: TGTGCCAGCAGCCCCGAAAGCGAAGCTAACTATGGCTACACCTTC; CDR3: CASSPESEANYGYTF
D: -; V: TRBV15; J: TRBJ1-5; size: many; DNA: TGTGCCACCAGCAGACGGGGGCTCGTCGATCAGCCCCAGCATTTT; CDR3: CATSRRGLVDQPQHF
D: -; V: TRBV7-2; J: TRBJ1-4; size: many; DNA: TGTGCCAGCAGCTTCGCCGGGAATAATGAAAAACTGTTTTTT; CDR3: CASSFAGNNEKLFF
D: TRBD1; V: TRBV7-9; J: TRBJ1-1; size: -; DNA: TGTGCCAGCAGCTTAGTGAGGACAGGGGTGAATGAAGCTTTCTTT; CDR3: CASSLVRTGVNEAFF
D: TRBD1; V: TRBV9; J: TRBJ2-7; size: few; DNA: TGTGCCAGCAGCGTAGGAGGGACAGGTTCATCCGAGCAGTACTTC; CDR3: CASSVGGTGSSEQYF
D: TRBD1; V: TRBV9; J: TRBJ1-1; size: many; DNA: TGTGCCAGCAGCGCTGACAGGGGGCTTGTCACTGAAGCTTTCTTT; CDR3: CASSADRGLVTEAFF
D: -; V: TRBV11-2; J: TRBJ2-5; size: many; DNA: TGTGCCAGCAGCTTACGGTTCGGGGAGACCCAGTACTTC; CDR3: CASSLRFGETQYF
D: -; V: TRBV29-1; J: TRBJ1-3; size: -; DNA: TGCAGCGTTGAGGAACCAGGGGACACCATATATTTT; CDR3: CSVEEPGDTIYF
D: -; V: TRBV5-1; J: TRBJ2-3; size: once; DNA: TGCGCCAGCAGCTTGGGAGGGGCAGGCTTCACAGATACGCAGTATTTT; CDR3: CASSLGGAGFTDTQYF
D: -; V: TRBV2; J: TRBJ2-7; size: many; DNA: TGTGCCAGCAGGACCGACAGCTCCTACGAGCAGTACTTC; CDR3: CASRTDSSYEQYF
D: TRBD2; V: TRBV7-9; J: TRBJ2-7; size: few; DNA: TGTGCCAGCAGCTTAGCGTGGGGGACTAGCGGGAGGACAACCTACGAGCAGTACTTC; CDR3: CASSLAWGTSGRTTYEQYF
D: -; V: TRBV5-1; J: TRBJ1-2; size: -; DNA: TGCGCCAGCAGCCCATCCGACGAGGGGTATGGCTATGGCTACACCTTC; CDR3: CASSPSDEGYGYGYTF
D: -; V: TRBV7-9; J: TRBJ1-5; size: many; DNA: TGTGCCAGCAGTACTACAGGATTGGGGAATCAGCCCCAGCATTTT; CDR3: CASSTTGLGNQPQHF
D: TRBD2; V: TRBV25-1; J: TRBJ2-2; size: -; DNA: TGTGCCAGCAGCCGGACTAGCGGGGGGCCCAACACCGGGGAGCTGTTTTTT; CDR3: CASSRTSGGPNTGELFF
D: -; V: TRBV6-5; J: TRBJ2-7; size: few; DNA: TGTGCCAGCAGTTACGAGCCCTACGAGCAGTACTTC; CDR3: CASSYEPYEQYF
D: TRBD1; V: TRBV2; J: TRBJ1-4; size: -; DNA: TGTGCCAGCAGTGAGGACAGGGGGCGCTCTAATGGAAAACTGTTTTTT; CDR3: CASSEDRGRSNGKLFF